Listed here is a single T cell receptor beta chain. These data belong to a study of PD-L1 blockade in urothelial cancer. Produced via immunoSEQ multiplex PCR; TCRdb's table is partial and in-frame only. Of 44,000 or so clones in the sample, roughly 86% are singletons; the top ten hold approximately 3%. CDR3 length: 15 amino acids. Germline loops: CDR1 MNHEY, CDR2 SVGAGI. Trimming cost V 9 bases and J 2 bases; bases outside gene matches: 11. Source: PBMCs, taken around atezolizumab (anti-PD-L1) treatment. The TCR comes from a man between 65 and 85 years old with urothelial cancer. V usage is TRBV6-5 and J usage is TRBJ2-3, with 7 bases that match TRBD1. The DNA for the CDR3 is TGTGCCAGTCAAGTAAGGGGACAGACCACAGATACGCAGTATTTT. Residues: CASQVRGQTTDTQYF.